The present T cell receptor beta chain was sequenced within a study of blood T cell repertoires in COVID-19. About the research overall: PBMCs, B-cell-depleted T cells, or T cells provided the cDNA or gDNA that made up the material.

This clone was seen a handful of times. The V gene lost 0 bases and the J gene lost 3 bases, with 12 bases spanning the gap. This CDR3 has 16 residues. Germline values: CDR1 SGHKS, CDR2 YYEKEE (reference sequence). Assay: immunoSEQ multiplex PCR; the TCRdb copy retains only in-frame clones and omits some. This table has 95,000 to 150,000 clones, roughly 84% appearing once. Participants, about 18 to 89 years old, spanned about 26 US areas. Cohorts were determined from participant-reported clinical history. Recovered status in Cohort 3 required two negative PCRs, clearance, or symptom resolution. This sequence joins TRBV5-5 and TRBJ2-2; D is uncertain. The sequencing input was PBMCs or T cells enriched from blood (not recorded which). The TCR sequence derives from a young woman who had recovered from COVID-19. In DNA form, the CDR3 reads TGTGCCAGCAGCTTGGCTGGCGGTGGGTACACCGGGGAGCTGTTTTTT. Its translation: CASSLAGGGYTGELFF.